The rows below give T cell receptor beta chains drawn from one sample of a study of blood T cells in healthy people across ages. TCRdb analysed the 5' RACE reads with MiXCR anew, one entry per CDR3 protein. The sample has roughly 1.5 million distinct CDR3 sequences; approximately 43% are singletons. Sequencing was done on a sample of blood. The receptors were sampled from a woman aged 18-29 years in good health. Both conserved end residues are part of each CDR3. The D gene is left open where the match is weak. Clone sizes are given selectively: once, few, many, or a class where the clone is expanded.

clone_size	v_call	d_call	j_call	cdr3_aa	cdr3_nt
NA	TRBV20-1	TRBD2	TRBJ2-1	CSARARGRGAYNEQFF	TGCAGTGCTAGGGCCCGCGGGAGAGGGGCCTACAATGAGCAGTTCTTC
NA	TRBV11-2	TRBD1	TRBJ1-1	CASSRGQPSSEAFF	TGTGCCAGCAGCAGGGGACAGCCCTCCTCGGAAGCTTTCTTT
few	TRBV7-8	NA	TRBJ2-7	CASSLGPQGYEQYF	TGTGCCAGCAGCTTAGGCCCCCAGGGGTACGAGCAGTACTTC
NA	TRBV11-2	NA	TRBJ2-1	CASSLEPGPYNKQFF	TGTGCCAGCAGCTTAGAACCAGGACCCTACAATAAGCAGTTCTTC
NA	TRBV20-1	NA	TRBJ2-7	CSARDAGTINEQYF	TGCAGTGCTAGAGATGCGGGTACTATCAACGAGCAGTACTTC
few	TRBV9	NA	TRBJ1-2	CASSARTGYDYGYTF	TGTGCCAGCAGCGCACGAACGGGTTATGACTATGGCTACACCTTC
few	TRBV29-1	TRBD1	TRBJ1-4	CSVRQGAGEKLFF	TGCAGCGTCAGACAGGGGGCTGGCGAAAAACTGTTTTTT
NA	TRBV28	TRBD2	TRBJ2-7	CASRSTLAGTSYEQYF	TGTGCCAGCAGATCTACCCTAGCGGGGACCTCCTACGAGCAGTACTTC
NA	TRBV20-1	TRBD1	TRBJ2-1	CSARLGQGYNEQFF	TGCAGTGCTCGCTTGGGACAGGGGTACAATGAGCAGTTCTTC
NA	TRBV6-5	TRBD1	TRBJ1-1	CAGGGQGASSTEAFF	TGTGCCGGCGGGGGACAGGGGGCCTCTAGCACTGAAGCTTTCTTT
NA	TRBV29-1	NA	TRBJ2-3	CSVRRREGVDTQYF	TGCAGCGTTCGACGGAGGGAGGGGGTAGATACGCAGTATTTT